This T cell receptor beta chain was obtained from a study of T cell responses to AZD1222 COVID-19 vaccine. General study results and limits: Repertoires were collected only later (after the peak T cell response had occurred). White British people made up most donors, females outnumbered males, and clonal diversity was possibly underestimated. Spike-specific TCR breadth and depth grew following two AZD1222 doses.

The V gene end was trimmed by 8 bases and the J gene end by 9 bases; junction bases not matched to a gene: 13. Germline CDR1 and CDR2: MDHEN and SYDVKM. This CDR3 has 14 residues. As concerns this clone: Its antigen is not identified.

Sequencing was performed with immunoSEQ multiplex PCR; in TCRdb, only in-frame clones are kept and a portion is missing. The sample has about 35,000 clones; 65% to 90% are singletons. The TCR sequence derives from an adult who received the AZD1222 COVID-19 vaccine. This chain joins TRBV28 and TRBJ1-5; 7 nucleotides match TRBD1. The source material was peripheral blood, sampled 28 days after the second AZD1222 dose. This CDR3 is CASGRTGQLGPQHF. CDR3 sequence (DNA): TGTGCCAGCGGAAGAACGGGACAGCTCGGGCCCCAGCATTTT.